This T cell receptor (beta chain) was sequenced during a study of Graves' ophthalmopathy and Graves' hyperthyroidism. Study conclusions and caveats: Thyroid clonotypes that were expanded above 0.001 frequency mostly also appeared in blood. Predictions made by the model for ophthalmopathy progression reached more than 55% sensitivity and approximately 78% specificity.

Ophthalmopathy was moderately-to-severely active, CAS at least 3, NOSPECS at least 4, lasting under 3 months. PBMCs were obtained from about 9.4 ml of fresh peripheral blood. Germline V gene lookup returns CDR1 SGHAT and CDR2 FQNNGV. The V segment lost 5 bases and the J segment 3 bases; nucleotides outside the gene matches: 11. The length of the CDR3 is 17 residues. Ten or more counts support this clonotype. Its antigen remains unidentified. Beta-chain TCR CDR3 regions were amplified from RNA transcripts. Second-round multiplex PCR came after first-round RT-PCR with HTBI primers. TCRdb recomputed calls from the multiplex PCR reads with MiXCR, one row per CDR3 protein. The sample contains about 340,000 distinct CDR3 sequences, 15% to 20% of which appear only once.

Input material: peripheral blood. The TCR comes from an adult man with Graves' ophthalmopathy. The chain employs TRBV11-2 and TRBJ1-5, with 9 nucleotides matching TRBD1. CDR3 residues: CASSLQSGTGSNQPQHF. The CDR3 DNA is TGTGCCAGCAGCCTCCAATCCGGGACAGGGTCCAATCAGCCCCAGCATTTT.